The T cell receptor (beta chain) described here comes from a study of blood T cell repertoires in COVID-19. The overall study: COVID-19 samples from acute and convalescent phases originated in the United States, Italy and Spain. Nucleic acid was either cDNA or gDNA, and it came from T cells, B-cell-depleted T cells, or PBMCs.

Original processing notes: It was from reference gene primer amplification that nucleated cell counts were estimated. Sequencing used immunoSEQ multiplex PCR; TCRdb keeps in-frame clones, though not all of them. The D gene and trimming were derived from the DNA, and the V and J assignments and clone size from that table. The sample has 59,000 or so clones, about 84% seen once. This CDR3 region has 15 residues. Trimming stripped 0 bases from V and 3 bases from J, with 10 bases between. CDR1 and CDR2 from the germline V gene are SGDLS and YYNGEE. Sequenced material: peripheral blood. The chain carries TRBV9 and TRBJ1-3; D remains unclear. This clonotype was sampled from a man between 60 and 70 years old with acute or convalescent COVID-19. Written as DNA, the CDR3 is TGTGCCAGCAGCGTAGAATCCGGGGATGGAAACACCATATATTTT. It codes for CASSVESGDGNTIYF.